What follows are 4 T cell receptor beta chains derived from one specimen sequenced in a study of T cell clonality in common variable immunodeficiency. Only in-frame clones appear in the TCRdb table, and some are missing; sequencing was by immunoSEQ multiplex PCR. The table lists approximately 81,000 clones, with no singletons. Sample: peripheral blood mononuclear cells. The source of these receptors is a person aged 18 to 75 in good health.

In its sample, this clone was seen many times. The read stops 3 residues short of the end of the CDR3; the missing end is completed from the germline J gene. The chain recombines TRBV7-3 with TRBJ2-1; maybe TRBD2 (5 bases). Germline-derived CDR1 and CDR2 are SGHTA and FQGTGA. The ends were cut back, 5 bases at V and 4 bases at J, with 12 bases in the middle. This CDR3 is 14 amino acids long. The CDR3 region is CASSTPDLYNEQFF. The sequenced CDR3 bases are TGTGCCAGCAGCACCCCGGACTTGTACAATGAG.

This clone was detected many times. The DNA ends 3 residues before the CDR3 does, and the rest of the CDR3 is filled in from the germline J gene. V and J are TRBV7-3 and TRBJ2-1; 11 positions agree with TRBD2. The CDR3 sequence is 15 residues long. V lost 4 bases, J lost 2 bases, and 1 base stayed unmatched. Germline values: CDR1 SGHTA, CDR2 FQGTGA. The CDR3 DNA, read in part, is TGTGCCAGCAGCTCGGGACTAGCGGCCTACAATGAG. Its translation is CASSSGLAAYNE. The CDR3, in full, reads CASSSGLAAYNEQFF.

This clone showed up many times. The CDR3 end falls 3 residues outside the read, so it is completed with the germline J gene. J is TRBJ1-5 and V is TRBV18, with TRBD1 matching 11 bases. Trimming took 4 bases from V and 5 from J; bases not matched to a gene: 4. This CDR3 spans 15 amino acids. Germline V lookup: CDR1 KGHSH, CDR2 LQKENI. CDR3 protein: CASSLGTGGDQPQHF. The sequenced part of the CDR3 DNA is TGTGCCAGCTCACTAGGGACAGGGGGAGATCAGCCC.

This clone appeared many times. The CDR3 extends 3 residues past the end of the read, so its final part is completed from the germline J gene. The J gene is TRBJ2-5, the V gene TRBV7-8; 12 positions match TRBD1. Germline-derived CDR1 and CDR2 are SGHVS and FQNEAQ. CDR3 length: 16 residues. V shed 2 bases, J shed 3 bases, and the junction held 4 bases outside the gene matches. The CDR3 bases that were read are TGTGCCAGCAGCTTATGGGGACAGGGGGCAAAAGAGACC. Translation: CASSLWGQGAKET. The full CDR3 protein reads CASSLWGQGAKETQYF.